These T cell receptor beta chains were read from a single sample in a study of shared clonotypes between healthy human individuals. Sequencing was performed with immunoSEQ multiplex PCR; in TCRdb, only in-frame clones are kept and a portion is missing. The sample includes 2 million to 2.5 million clones, approximately 96% of them seen just once. Material: naive CD4+ T cells sorted from blood. All receptors derive from a young man in good health. Each CDR3 is given with its conserved first and last residue. Each record gives: clone size, V gene, D gene, J gene, CDR3 DNA, CDR3 protein. D genes are given only for firm matches. The listing skips clone size in some rows; elsewhere it reads once, few, many or a size class.

.	TRBV5-4	.	TRBJ2-7	TGTGCCAGCAGCTTCGGGACGTCCCCCTACGAGCAGTACTTC	CASSFGTSPYEQYF
.	TRBV5-1	TRBD2	TRBJ2-1	TGCGCCAGCAGCTTCAATCCGCTCTCGGGACTAGCGGACCTCAATGAGCAGTTCTTC	CASSFNPLSGLADLNEQFF
.	TRBV5-1	.	TRBJ2-5	TGCGCCAGCAGCCCTACTAGTGGGGGGGAGACCCAGTACTTC	CASSPTSGGETQYF
.	TRBV11-2	.	TRBJ2-2	TGTGCCAGCAGCTTGACTGGCGGGGCAAACACCGGGGAGCTGTTTTTT	CASSLTGGANTGELFF
.	TRBV6-5	TRBD1	TRBJ1-1	TGTGCCAGCAGCGCGACAGGGGGGACTGAAGCTTTCTTT	CASSATGGTEAFF
.	TRBV6-1	.	TRBJ2-3	TGTGCCAGCAGTGAACAGGCGGCCAGCACAGATACGCAGTATTTT	CASSEQAASTDTQYF
.	TRBV6-5	.	TRBJ2-3	TGTGCCAGCAGTTACTATTACACTAGCACAGATACGCAGTATTTT	CASSYYYTSTDTQYF
.	TRBV5-1	.	TRBJ2-1	TGCGCCAGCAGCCGGGACGTCAGCTCCTACAATGAGCAGTTCTTC	CASSRDVSSYNEQFF
.	TRBV29-1	TRBD1	TRBJ2-5	TGCAGCGCGCAGGGGGTGGGAGAGACCCAGTACTTC	CSAQGVGETQYF
.	TRBV7-2	TRBD1	TRBJ2-7	TGTGCCAGCAGACCGGACAGGGGCCCCTACGAGCAGTACTTC	CASRPDRGPYEQYF
.	TRBV13	TRBD2	TRBJ2-7	TGTGCCAGCAGCCCAGGACTAGCGGCAACCTACGAGCAGTACTTC	CASSPGLAATYEQYF
once	TRBV11-2	TRBD1	TRBJ2-1	TGTGCCAGCACCGCCACCGGGACAGGGTCTTACAATGAGCAGTTCTTC	CASTATGTGSYNEQFF
once	TRBV7-2	TRBD1	TRBJ2-7	TGTGCCAGCAGCACCCTGGACAGGGGGAACTACGAGCAGTACTTC	CASSTLDRGNYEQYF
.	TRBV9	TRBD2	TRBJ2-1	TGTGCCAGCAGTGTTTCGGGGGGACCCCCGTCGAATGAGCAGTTCTTC	CASSVSGGPPSNEQFF
few	TRBV29-1	.	TRBJ2-3	TGCAGCGTTGATGGGCAGAACACAGATACGCAGTATTTT	CSVDGQNTDTQYF
.	TRBV18	.	TRBJ2-2	TGTGCCAGCTCACCTCCGAGGGGGGGCGCCGACACCGGGGAGCTGTTTTTT	CASSPPRGGADTGELFF
.	TRBV19	.	TRBJ1-6	TGTGGGGCCGGGGTAGCGGGCTTGAGTAATTCACCCCTCCACTTT	CGAGVAGLSNSPLHF
.	TRBV6-1	.	TRBJ1-2	TGTGCCAGCACCAGCGTGAGTGGCTATGGCTACACCTTC	CASTSVSGYGYTF
.	TRBV15	.	TRBJ2-3	TGTGCCACCAGCAGAGATCCTACAGGTACAGATACGCAGTATTTT	CATSRDPTGTDTQYF
.	TRBV27	.	TRBJ1-2	TGTGCCAGCAGTTTATATGGGACGGTAAACTATGGCTACACCTTC	CASSLYGTVNYGYTF
.	TRBV18	.	TRBJ1-2	TGTGCCAGCTCACCACCCAAAGGGGTCCCCGCTAACTATGGCTACACCTTC	CASSPPKGVPANYGYTF
.	TRBV7-7	.	TRBJ1-2	TGTGCTAGCAGCTCGGCAGGGTATCGAGGCGACTATGGCTACACCTTC	CASSSAGYRGDYGYTF
.	TRBV2	TRBD2	TRBJ2-3	TGTGCCAGCAGTGGAGGCGGGGGGCAAGATACGCAGTATTTT	CASSGGGGQDTQYF
once	TRBV5-1	.	TRBJ1-5	TGCGCCAGCAGCCGCGACAGAGATCAGCCCCAGCATTTT	CASSRDRDQPQHF
.	TRBV6-1	.	TRBJ2-3	TGTGCCAGCAGTCTGAAAGTAGGTCAGACAGATACGCAGTATTTT	CASSLKVGQTDTQYF
.	TRBV6-5	.	TRBJ1-2	TGTGCCAGCACCCAACAGCGGCCTAACTATGGCTACACCTTC	CASTQQRPNYGYTF
.	TRBV10-3	.	TRBJ2-7	TGTGCCATCAGTGGGGATTTTAATGTGCAGTACTTC	CAISGDFNVQYF
.	TRBV28	.	TRBJ1-4	TGTGCCAGCAGTTTAATTGTAGGGGCGCGTCCAAATGAAAAACTGTTTTTT	CASSLIVGARPNEKLFF
.	TRBV29-1	.	TRBJ2-7	TGCAGCGTTGCCCCGGGACTGATCTTTAGAGAGCAGTACTTC	CSVAPGLIFREQYF
once	TRBV5-1	.	TRBJ2-7	TGCGCCAGCAGCTTGTCGTTCTTGGGCAGGGTAGACGAGCAGTACTTC	CASSLSFLGRVDEQYF
.	TRBV16	.	TRBJ2-2	TGTGCCAGCAGCCAATCGTTTGGGGGCGCGAACACCGGGGAGCTGTTTTTT	CASSQSFGGANTGELFF
.	TRBV7-6	.	TRBJ2-7	TGTGCCAGCAGCCCCACTGAGGGGGGCTACGAGCAGTACTTC	CASSPTEGGYEQYF
.	TRBV7-6	.	TRBJ1-1	TGTGCCAGGTCTTGGTGGAAAGTAGGCACTGAAGCTTTCTTT	CARSWWKVGTEAFF
.	TRBV29-1	TRBD1	TRBJ1-4	TGCAGCGTCGCGCCAATGGGACAGGGAAACGAAAAACTGTTTTTT	CSVAPMGQGNEKLFF
.	TRBV27	.	TRBJ1-2	TGTGCCAGCAGTTTAGAAGGGGGCTATGGCTACACCTTC	CASSLEGGYGYTF
.	TRBV18	TRBD2	TRBJ2-1	TGTGCCAGCTCACCACTACTAGCGGGGGGCACTAACAATGAGCAGTTCTTC	CASSPLLAGGTNNEQFF
few	TRBV9	TRBD2	TRBJ2-1	TGTGCCAGCAGCGTCCTAGCGGACTCCTACAATGAGCAGTTCTTC	CASSVLADSYNEQFF
.	TRBV10-1	.	TRBJ2-7	TGCGCCAGCAGTGAAGCCCACGAGCAGTACTTC	CASSEAHEQYF
once	TRBV6-1	.	TRBJ2-5	TGTGCCAGCAGTGAACAGGCTAGCGCCGAGACCCAGTACTTC	CASSEQASAETQYF
.	TRBV10-3	.	TRBJ2-3	TGTGCCATCAGGGATGGGCACACAGATACGCAGTATTTT	CAIRDGHTDTQYF
.	TRBV27	TRBD2	TRBJ2-5	TGTGCCAGCAGTTCCACGGGGGGGTACCAAGAGACCCAGTACTTC	CASSSTGGYQETQYF
.	TRBV4-2	TRBD2	TRBJ2-7	TGTGCCAGCAGCCAAGGGGGAGGACTAGCGGGGTCCTGGAACGAGCAGTACTTC	CASSQGGGLAGSWNEQYF
.	TRBV6-1	.	TRBJ2-4	TGTGCCAGCACTCCGGTCAAAAACATTCAGTACTTC	CASTPVKNIQYF
.	TRBV10-3	TRBD2	TRBJ2-2	TGTGCCATCGGGGAGCGGGGGGGCCAAGGCGGGGAGCTGTTTTTT	CAIGERGGQGGELFF
.	TRBV19	.	TRBJ2-6	TGTGCCAGTACACAGGGCACGCCCAACGTCCTGACTTTC	CASTQGTPNVLTF
.	TRBV7-2	.	TRBJ2-1	TGTGCCAGCAGCTTAGGCAGGTACAATGAGCAGTTCTTC	CASSLGRYNEQFF
.	TRBV2	TRBD2	TRBJ2-3	TGTGCCAGCAGTGGGCTAGCGGGGCCCACAGATACGCAGTATTTT	CASSGLAGPTDTQYF
.	TRBV27	.	TRBJ2-7	TGTGCCAGCAGCCGGGGACAAATTTACGAGCAGTACTTC	CASSRGQIYEQYF
.	TRBV5-4	TRBD1	TRBJ1-5	TGTGCCAGCAGCTTTGGGGACAGGGGGCTGAATCAGCCCCAGCATTTT	CASSFGDRGLNQPQHF
.	TRBV29-1	.	TRBJ2-2	TGCAGCGTTGGTTACAAGAACACCGGGGAGCTGTTTTTT	CSVGYKNTGELFF
once	TRBV19	.	TRBJ1-6	TGTGCCAGTAATAGGGGCATTGGTTCACCCCTCCACTTT	CASNRGIGSPLHF
.	TRBV19	.	TRBJ1-2	TGTGCCAGTAGTATGGGAAGGGAAGGTGGCTACACCTTC	CASSMGREGGYTF
.	TRBV11-2	.	TRBJ1-6	TGTGCCAGCAGCTTAGATGATGTAGGCGGTTATAATTCACCCCTCCACTTT	CASSLDDVGGYNSPLHF
.	TRBV5-4	.	TRBJ1-6	TGTGCCAGCAGCTTAGACTTTTCACCCCTCCACTTT	CASSLDFSPLHF
.	TRBV5-1	.	TRBJ2-3	TGCGCCAGCAGCTCCCTCTCATTGGGCGGTATAGATACGCAGTATTTT	CASSSLSLGGIDTQYF
.	TRBV2	.	TRBJ1-2	TGTGCCAGCACAGGGCCACTATGGGGCTATGGCTACACCTTC	CASTGPLWGYGYTF
.	TRBV10-3	TRBD2	TRBJ2-1	TGTGCCATCAGCAAGACTAGCGGCTCCTACAATGAGCAGTTCTTC	CAISKTSGSYNEQFF
.	TRBV12-5	.	TRBJ1-1	TGTGCTAGTGGCCCATCTGGGTCCGGGTTCACTGAAGCTTTCTTT	CASGPSGSGFTEAFF